This TCR beta chain derives from a study of OX40 agonist ivuxolimab in advanced cancers. Findings and limits, study-wide: Partial responders at 0.1-3.0 mg/kg showed near-lowest clonal expansion.

The protocol was immunoSEQ multiplex PCR, while the TCRdb copy is restricted to in-frame clones and leaves out a portion. Of some 64,000 clones in the sample, about nine tenths were seen once. With V trimmed by 7 bases and J by 1 base, 4 bases remained unmatched. CDR3 length equals 15 residues. Germline V gene sequence: CDR1 MNHEY, CDR2 SMNVEV (reference sequence). Concerning this clone itself: Its antigen is as yet unknown.

The source is an adult with an advanced solid tumor such as melanoma, head and neck, liver or kidney cancer. The chain uses TRBV27 and TRBJ2-5, with TRBD2 matching over 12 bases. This material consisted of CD4+ or CD8+ T cells sorted from blood, taken in a trial of the OX40 agonist ivuxolimab. The chain's CDR3 is CASTLLAGGQETQYF. CDR3 DNA: TGTGCCAGCACTCTACTAGCGGGAGGCCAAGAGACCCAGTACTTC.